The 22 T cell receptor beta chains below come from one sample, sequenced in a study of identical twins. A single record per CDR3 protein comes from TCRdb applying MiXCR to the 5' RACE reads. The sample holds about 530,000 distinct CDR3 sequences, roughly 15% seen once. This same sample was also part of a study on yellow fever vaccine responses in identical twins.

Material for sequencing was CD4+ T cells sorted from blood. All receptors come from a woman aged 18 to 35 in good health.

CDR3: CASSYRDLADTQYF. The CDR3, as DNA: TGTGCCAGCAGTTACAGGGATCTAGCAGATACGCAGTATTTT. This rearrangement joins TRBV6-5 to TRBJ2-3; unclear D gene. Trimming left V 2 bases short and J 4 bases short, with 10 bases between. The CDR3 length is 14 residues. Germline V gene sequence: CDR1 MNHEY, CDR2 SVGAGI.

The rearrangement joins TRBV20-1 to TRBJ2-1; 7 positions match TRBD1. CDR3 size: 13 residues. V shed 6 bases and J 8 bases; nucleotides not matched to a gene: 10. Per germline, CDR1 DFQATT and CDR2 SNEGSKA (reference sequence). CDR3 sequence reads: CSAPGGTIDEQFF. In DNA, the CDR3 is TGCAGTGCACCAGGGGGAACAATCGATGAGCAGTTCTTC.

This clonotype was detected only a few times. The J gene is TRBJ2-2, the V gene TRBV24-1; 9 positions match TRBD2. Germline lookup yields CDR1 KGHDR and CDR2 SFDVKD. This CDR3 comprises 15 residues. Unmatched junction bases numbered 3, after V lost 7 bases and J lost 1 base. CDR3 in amino acids: CATSTAGGNTGELFF. The CDR3 nucleotides are TGTGCCACCAGCACAGCGGGGGGGAACACCGGGGAGCTGTTTTTT.

This clonotype was detected many times. This chain joins TRBV4-2 and TRBJ2-1; D might be TRBD2 (5 bases). Trimming cost V 0 bases and J 4 bases, with 7 bases left between them. CDR3 length equals 14 residues. CDR1 and CDR2 from the germline V gene are LGHNA and YNFKEQ. CDR3 region: CASSQDGLYNEQFF. In nucleotides, the CDR3 is TGTGCCAGCAGCCAAGACGGACTTTACAATGAGCAGTTCTTC.

This rearrangement joins TRBV21-1 to TRBJ2-1; TRBD2 is taken as the D call from the table, unchecked against the DNA. TRBV21-1 is a pseudogene segment. This CDR3 is 17 amino acids long. The DNA of the CDR3 is TGTGCCAGCAGCTCCGCCCCACTAGCGGGAGGGCCGGATGAGCAGTTCTTC. The encoded protein is CASSSAPLAGGPDEQFF.

In this sample, this clonotype turned up a few times. The chain combines TRBV9 with TRBJ2-1; TRBD2 matches 8 bases. J was trimmed by 7 bases and V by 0 bases; bases with no gene match: 12. The germline gives CDR1 SGDLS, CDR2 YYNGEE. The CDR3 runs to 17 residues. Written as DNA, the CDR3 is TGTGCCAGCAGCGTAGCCCCTCCCGGGAGGGGTATGAATGAGCAGTTCTTC. Amino acid sequence: CASSVAPPGRGMNEQFF.

This clonotype has more than one count but fewer than ten. The rearrangement links TRBV20-1 to TRBJ2-3; 11 bases match TRBD2. Losses at the gene ends were 3 bases for V and 1 base for J; bases not matched to a gene: 9. The CDR3 has 17 amino acids. Looked up from germline, CDR1 is DFQATT and CDR2 is SNEGSKA (reference sequence). The CDR3 DNA reads as TGCAGTGCTAGCCCGGGACTAGCGGCGACCCGCACAGATACGCAGTATTTT. Translation gives CSASPGLAATRTDTQYF.

J is TRBJ2-1 and V is TRBV29-1; 9 positions match TRBD2. The V gene's germline CDR1 is SQVTM and CDR2 ANQGSEA. The trim removed 4 bases at V and 9 bases at J, leaving 7 bases unmatched. CDR3 length: 13 residues. DNA for the CDR3: TGCAGCGTTGGGGGGACTAGCTCTTTTGAGCAGTTCTTC. Protein product: CSVGGTSSFEQFF.

The chain recombines TRBV10-2 with TRBJ1-6; 7 nucleotides agree with TRBD1. CDR1 and CDR2 (germline): WSHSY, SAAADI. V shed 2 bases, J shed 7 bases, and the junction held 5 bases outside the gene matches. The CDR3 has 15 amino acids. CDR3 in amino acids: CASSEDRAYNSPLHF. In DNA, the CDR3 is TGCGCCAGCAGTGAGGACAGGGCTTACAATTCACCCCTCCACTTT.

This clonotype was observed a few times. This sequence joins TRBV14 and TRBJ2-5; no reliable D call. The CDR3 totals 14 residues. Trimming cost V 1 base and J 1 base, with 7 bases left between them. The germline V gene encodes CDR1 SGHDN and CDR2 FVKESK. CDR3 amino acids: CASSQAWIQETQYF. Written as DNA, the CDR3 is TGTGCCAGCAGCCAAGCCTGGATCCAAGAGACCCAGTACTTC.

This clonotype has just a few counts. The chain links TRBV7-9 to TRBJ1-2, with 8 bases fitting TRBD1. V was clipped by 6 bases and J by 0 bases; unmatched bases: 6. This CDR3 comprises 15 residues. CDR1 is SEHNR, CDR2 FQNEAQ, per germline (reference sequence). The CDR3 coding sequence is TGTGCCAGCAGTTCGACAGGGGACCCTAACTATGGCTACACCTTC. Amino acids: CASSSTGDPNYGYTF.

The chain carries TRBV10-3 and TRBJ2-3; 11 nucleotides match TRBD2. The CDR3 is made up of 14 amino acids. Per the germline V gene, CDR1 is ENHRY and CDR2 is SYGVKD. J was trimmed by 4 bases and V by 5 bases; bases with no gene match: 2. This CDR3 is CAISTSGSSDTQYF. As DNA, the CDR3 is TGTGCCATCAGTACTAGCGGGAGCTCAGATACGCAGTATTTT.

This clonotype was counted between two and nine times. The chain has TRBV7-9 and TRBJ2-1; 12 bases align to TRBD2. This CDR3 has 14 amino acids. Trimming removed 2 bases from V and 10 bases from J; junction bases left unmatched: 3. Germline assignment: CDR1 SEHNR and CDR2 FQNEAQ (reference sequence). CDR3 in amino acids: CASSLTGLAGEQFF. The CDR3 DNA is TGTGCCAGCAGCTTAACGGGACTAGCGGGCGAGCAGTTCTTC.

J is TRBJ2-7 and V is TRBV5-1; tentatively, D is TRBD1 or TRBD2 (5 bases each). Germline-derived CDR1 and CDR2 are SGHRS and YFSETQ. This CDR3 is 15 amino acids long. V lost 4 bases and J 2 bases, leaving 16 bases between the germline ends. The DNA of the CDR3 is TGCGCCAGCAGCCGATCCGGGGCCCCCGCCTACGAGCAGTACTTC. It specifies CASSRSGAPAYEQYF. Full variable domain (remainder filled in from reference TRBV5-1 and TRBJ2-7): KAGVTQTPRYLIKTRGQQVTLSCSPISGHRSVSWYQQTPGQGLQFLFEYFSETQRNKGNFPGRFSGRQFSNSRSEMNVSTLELGDSALYLCASSRSGAPAYEQYFGPGTRLTVT.

This clonotype has more than one count but fewer than ten. This chain connects TRBV5-1 to TRBJ2-2; 10 nucleotides line up with TRBD2. CDR3 size: 14 residues. The junction had 4 bases not matched to a gene; V was cut back by 5 bases and J by 6 bases. CDR1 SGHRS and CDR2 YFSETQ come from the germline V gene. The CDR3 spells CASSSGGSAGELFF. In DNA form, the CDR3 reads TGCGCCAGCAGTAGCGGGGGGTCGGCCGGGGAGCTGTTTTTT.

The rearrangement links TRBV11-2 to TRBJ1-1; 7 bases align to TRBD1. The CDR3 spans 14 residues. Germline V gene data show CDR1 as SGHAT and CDR2 as FQNNGV. V was clipped by 1 base and J by 7 bases; unmatched bases: 6. This CDR3 is CASSLARQGHEAFF. The CDR3 region has the DNA TGTGCCAGCAGCTTAGCCAGACAGGGACATGAAGCTTTCTTT.

This clonotype occurred a few times. J is TRBJ2-1 and V is TRBV5-8; TRBD1 matches 7 bases. The CDR3 has 15 amino acids. Germline V lookup: CDR1 SGHTS, CDR2 YDEGEE. The trim removed 0 bases at V and 2 bases at J, leaving 2 bases unmatched. The CDR3 DNA reads TGTGCCAGCAGCTTGGCGGGACAGACCTACAATGAGCAGTTCTTC. Translation gives CASSLAGQTYNEQFF. The whole variable domain, filled in from reference TRBV5-8 and TRBJ2-1, reads EAGVTQSPTHLIKTRGQQATLRCSPISGHTSVYWYQQALGLGLQFLLWYDEGEERNRGNFPPRFSGRQFPNYSSELNVNALELEDSALYLCASSLAGQTYNEQFFGPGTRLTVL.

This sequence joins TRBV9 and TRBJ2-5, with D unresolved. Deletions cut 0 bases from V and 3 bases from J, with 6 bases between. This CDR3 region has 13 residues. The germline V gene has CDR1 SGDLS and CDR2 YYNGEE. CDR3 DNA sequence: TGTGCCAGCAGCGTAGCGATCAAAGAGACCCAGTACTTC. Translation gives CASSVAIKETQYF.

CDR3: CASSLGLGGTNNEQFF. The CDR3 nucleotides read TGTGCCAGCAGCTTAGGGCTTGGTGGGACTAATAATGAGCAGTTCTTC. The V and J genes are TRBV13 and TRBJ2-1; 7 bases are a match to TRBD2. The V segment lost 0 bases and the J segment 7 bases; nucleotides outside the gene matches: 9. The CDR3 is 16 residues long. In germline, CDR1 is PRHDT, CDR2 FYEKMQ (reference sequence).

V and J are TRBV18 and TRBJ1-1; D ambiguous. The V and J ends lost 5 bases and 1 base respectively, with 11 bases between them. The CDR3 spans 14 residues. In germline, CDR1 is KGHSH, CDR2 LQKENI. The CDR3 spells CASSNLPGNTEAFF. The DNA for the CDR3 is TGTGCCAGCTCAAACCTTCCAGGGAACACTGAAGCTTTCTTT.

This clonotype appeared a few times. V usage is TRBV3-1 and J usage is TRBJ1-3; D may be TRBD1 (5 bases). Germline V gene lookup returns CDR1 LGHDT and CDR2 YNNKEL (reference sequence). V was trimmed by 2 bases and J by 0 bases, leaving 17 bases between them. This CDR3 contains 18 residues. In nucleotides, the CDR3 is TGTGCCAGCAGCCAAACCCCCTCGGACGGGGGCTCTGGAAACACCATATATTTT. Translation: CASSQTPSDGGSGNTIYF.

This clonotype was picked up a small number of times. The chain carries TRBV20-1 and TRBJ1-5, with 9 bases fitting TRBD1. CDR1 and CDR2 from the germline V gene are DFQATT and SNEGSKA (reference sequence). This CDR3 contains 15 residues. Germline trimming cut 2 bases from V and 4 bases from J; bases unmatched to any gene: 6. CDR3: CSARPSTGGNQPQHF. DNA for the CDR3: TGCAGTGCTAGACCCTCGACAGGGGGGAATCAGCCCCAGCATTTT.